This entry lists 21 T cell receptor beta chains sequenced from one sample in a study of PD-L1 blockade in urothelial cancer. Profiling relied on immunoSEQ multiplex PCR, and the TCRdb table lists in-frame clones only, not all of them. The sample consists of 70,000 or so clones, under 90% of them appearing once. The sequencing used PBMCs, collected around atezolizumab (anti-PD-L1) treatment. The receptors here all came from a man between 65 and 79 years old with urothelial cancer.

This clone came up a few times. CDR3 DNA: TGTGCCAGCAGTGCCAGACTCAATAGCAATCAGCCCCAGCATTTT. It encodes CASSARLNSNQPQHF. The chain is built from TRBV28 and TRBJ1-5; D gene uncertain. The germline CDR1 and CDR2 sequences are MDHEN and SYDVKM. The CDR3 sequence is 15 residues long. Trimming cost V 5 bases and J 0 bases, with 11 bases left between them.

CDR3 sequence (DNA): TGTGCCAGCAGTGAGACTAGCGGGAAGCGCCATACGCAGTATTTT. Protein product: CASSETSGKRHTQYF. V and J are TRBV2 and TRBJ2-3, with TRBD2 matching 11 bases. The CDR3 is 15 residues long. V gave up 3 bases and J gave up 7 bases; unmatched junction bases: 6. The germline V gene has CDR1 SNHLY and CDR2 FYNNEI.

In its sample, this clone was seen a few times. DNA for the CDR3: TGTGCCAGCAGTGCCGGGCGGGGATGGGAGACCCAGTACTTC. Its translation: CASSAGRGWETQYF. This sequence joins TRBV6-1 and TRBJ2-5; D might be TRBD2 (6 bases). Germline V CDR1 and CDR2: MNHNS, SASEGT. The CDR3 contains 14 residues. V was shortened by 4 bases and J by 5 bases, with 14 bases between the two germline ends.

V usage is TRBV19 and J usage is TRBJ2-1, with 9 bases lining up with TRBD1. The CDR3 runs 17 residues. Germline-derived CDR1 and CDR2 are LNHDA and SQIVND (reference sequence). V shed 3 bases and J 3 bases; nucleotides not matched to a gene: 9. The CDR3 loop is CASSIKYRDRVYNEQFF. The DNA of the CDR3 is TGTGCCAGTAGTATTAAGTATAGGGACAGGGTCTACAATGAGCAGTTCTTC.

V is TRBV2 and J is TRBJ1-5; D is perhaps TRBD1 (6 bases). The V end was cut by 6 bases, the J end by 3 bases, with 15 bases between. Germline loops: CDR1 SNHLY, CDR2 FYNNEI. The CDR3 contains 15 residues. CDR3 DNA sequence: TGTGCCAGCAGAGAACAGGGTCTACTCAATCAGCCCCAGCATTTT. This gives the protein CASREQGLLNQPQHF. The full variable domain, rest sourced from reference TRBV2 and TRBJ1-5, is EPEVTQTPSHQVTQMGQEVILRCVPISNHLYFYWYRQILGQKVEFLVSFYNNEISEKSEIFDDQFSVERPDGSNFTLKIRSTKLEDSAMYFCASREQGLLNQPQHFGDGTRLSIL.

The chain carries TRBV30 and TRBJ2-7; 7 positions agree with TRBD2. The CDR3 is 13 amino acids. Germline V lookup: CDR1 GTSNPN, CDR2 SVGIG (reference sequence). Unmatched junction bases numbered 6, after V lost 2 bases and J lost 5 bases. The chain's CDR3 is CAWSLISGNEQYF. The DNA for the CDR3 is TGTGCCTGGAGTCTAATAAGCGGGAACGAGCAGTACTTC.

The chain uses TRBV19 and TRBJ2-5; perhaps TRBD2 as D (5 bases). CDR3 length equals 13 residues. Germline CDR1 and CDR2: LNHDA and SQIVND (reference sequence). Deletions cut 6 bases from V and 5 bases from J, with 13 bases between. In DNA, the CDR3 is TGTGCCAGTAGCCCTTCGGGGTATGAGACCCAGTACTTC. The encoded protein is CASSPSGYETQYF.

The chain employs TRBV28 and TRBJ1-2, with 7 positions matching TRBD1. The CDR3 is made up of 17 amino acids. CDR1 is MDHEN and CDR2 is SYDVKM in the germline V gene. J lost 3 bases, V lost 2 bases, and 12 bases had no gene match. The CDR3 DNA reads TGTGCCAGCAGTTTAAGACAGGGTAGGAGTGTTTACTATGGCTACACCTTC. This encodes CASSLRQGRSVYYGYTF.

There are a few counts of this clone. The CDR3, as DNA: TGTGCCAGGACAGGTTGGGACACTGAAGCTTTCTTT. Translation gives CARTGWDTEAFF. This sequence joins TRBV2 and TRBJ1-1; weak D call: TRBD1 (6 bases). Trimming cost V 9 bases and J 3 bases, with 11 bases left between them. The CDR3 is 12 residues long. From germline, CDR1 is SNHLY and CDR2 FYNNEI. Full variable domain (missing parts from reference TRBV2 and TRBJ1-1): EPEVTQTPSHQVTQMGQEVILRCVPISNHLYFYWYRQILGQKVEFLVSFYNNEISEKSEIFDDQFSVERPDGSNFTLKIRSTKLEDSAMYFCARTGWDTEAFFGQGTRLTVV.

This chain joins TRBV5-1 and TRBJ2-5; TRBD2 matches at 11 bases. CDR3 size: 16 residues. CDR1 is SGHRS, CDR2 YFSETQ, per germline. V shed 0 bases and J 1 base; nucleotides not matched to a gene: 2. CDR3 DNA: TGCGCCAGCAGCTTGGGCGGGACTAGCGGCCAAGAGACCCAGTACTTC. This gives the protein CASSLGGTSGQETQYF. Variable domain in full (rest from reference TRBV5-1 and TRBJ2-5): KAGVTQTPRYLIKTRGQQVTLSCSPISGHRSVSWYQQTPGQGLQFLFEYFSETQRNKGNFPGRFSGRQFSNSRSEMNVSTLELGDSALYLCASSLGGTSGQETQYFGPGTRLLVL.

The table lists this clone with a count of one. V and J are TRBV21-1 and TRBJ2-7; the table's TRBD1 call for D was not verified on the DNA. TRBV21-1 is a recognized pseudogene. The CDR3 sequence is 18 residues long. The CDR3 nucleotides read TGTGCCAGCAGCAAAAACCTCCCGGGACAGGGGAGCTCCTACGAGCAGTACTTC. Its protein product is CASSKNLPGQGSSYEQYF.

This CDR3 reads CASSLGRAQETQYF. Written as DNA, the CDR3 is TGTGCCAGCAGCTTAGGGCGGGCTCAAGAGACCCAGTACTTC. The chain couples TRBV7-2 to TRBJ2-5; maybe TRBD2 (5 bases). The V and J ends lost 1 base and 2 bases respectively, with 8 bases between them. Germline CDR1 and CDR2: SGHTA and FQGNSA. This CDR3 spans 14 amino acids. The full variable domain, with the rest looked up from reference TRBV7-2 and TRBJ2-5, is GAGVSQSPSNKVTEKGKDVELRCDPISGHTALYWYRQSLGQGLEFLIYFQGNSAPDKSGLPSDRFSAERTGGSVSTLTIQRTQQEDSAVYLCASSLGRAQETQYFGPGTRLLVL.

The V call is TRBV6-4, the J call TRBJ2-2, with TRBD2 matching over 13 bases. The CDR3 is made up of 15 amino acids. Looked up from germline, CDR1 is MRHNA and CDR2 is SNTAGT. Germline trimming cut 5 bases from V and 9 bases from J; bases unmatched to any gene: 6. CDR3 coding DNA: TGTGCCAGCAGTCAACTAGCGGGAGGGCCCAGGGAGCTGTTTTTT. Residues: CASSQLAGGPRELFF.

V usage is TRBV28 and J usage is TRBJ2-1; maybe TRBD1 (5 bases). The CDR3 sequence is 16 residues long. Trimming pared 3 bases from V and 7 bases from J, leaving 19 bases between. Germline values: CDR1 MDHEN, CDR2 SYDVKM. Here the CDR3 DNA reads TGTGCCAGCAGTTTTCCGCCCGGCAGGGATGTAAATGAGCAGTTCTTC. Encoded protein: CASSFPPGRDVNEQFF.

The genes are TRBV6-1 and TRBJ2-7; tentative D call: TRBD1 (8 bases). CDR3 length: 15 amino acids. Deletions cut 7 bases from V and 4 bases from J, with 20 bases between. CDR1 MNHNS and CDR2 SASEGT come from the germline V gene. Here the CDR3 DNA reads TGTGCCAGCACCCAAGGACAGGGAGGGGGTTACGAGCAGTACTTC. It yields the protein CASTQGQGGGYEQYF.

V gene TRBV7-2 combines with J gene TRBJ2-7, with D maybe TRBD2 (6 bases). Germline V gives CDR1 SGHTA, CDR2 FQGNSA. V was shortened by 7 bases and J by 0 bases, with 13 bases between the two germline ends. CDR3 size: 14 residues. This CDR3 is CASTSGLVSYEQYF. The CDR3 bases are TGTGCCAGCACCTCGGGACTTGTCTCCTACGAGCAGTACTTC.

The V call is TRBV5-1, the J call TRBJ2-1; possibly TRBD1 for D (6 bases). Germline CDR1 SGHRS, CDR2 YFSETQ. The CDR3 totals 12 residues. V shed 0 bases and J shed 8 bases, with 6 bases lying between them. DNA for the CDR3: TGCGCCAGCAGCTTGGAGGGGGATGAGCAGTTCTTC. This gives the protein CASSLEGDEQFF.

This chain links TRBV28 with TRBJ1-5; 8 bases are shared with TRBD1. J gave up 7 bases and V 5 bases, and 7 bases lay outside the gene matches. CDR1 is MDHEN, CDR2 SYDVKM, per germline. The CDR3 has 14 amino acids. The CDR3 sequence: CASSTTGTGQPQHF. The CDR3 bases are TGTGCCAGCAGTACTACAGGGACAGGACAGCCCCAGCATTTT.

The rearrangement links TRBV7-9 to TRBJ2-7; 8 bases match TRBD1. The CDR3 runs to 15 residues. Germline values: CDR1 SEHNR, CDR2 FQNEAQ (reference sequence). With 6 bases clipped from V and 2 bases from J, the junction kept 9 bases outside the gene matches. CDR3 amino acids: CASRPGTGNPYEQYF. The CDR3 DNA reads as TGTGCCAGCAGACCTGGGACAGGCAATCCCTACGAGCAGTACTTC.

The CDR3 protein is CASSLGRRGRLSEQYF. The CDR3 coding sequence is TGTGCCAGCAGCTTGGGGCGTCGCGGGAGGCTCAGCGAGCAGTACTTC. This chain connects TRBV5-6 to TRBJ2-7; 8 positions match TRBD2. The J segment lost 6 bases and the V segment lost 0 bases, leaving 11 bases of the junction unmatched. Germline V gene data show CDR1 as SGHDT and CDR2 as YYEEEE. CDR3 size: 16 residues.

V is TRBV7-8 and J is TRBJ2-5; 13 bases align to TRBD2. After removal of 5 bases from V and 5 bases from J, the junction contained 5 bases not matched to a gene. Germline lookup yields CDR1 SGHVS and CDR2 FQNEAQ. This CDR3 contains 15 residues. CDR3 region: CASSMGLAGRETQYF. The CDR3 DNA follows: TGTGCCAGCAGCATGGGACTAGCGGGGCGGGAGACCCAGTACTTC.